The 12 T cell receptor beta chains reported below all come from one sample, sequenced in a study of a mutant IDH1 vaccine in newly diagnosed glioma. The time point is: week 35, safety follow-up. The content of each vaccine dose was 300 ug of mutant IDH1 20-mer peptide, and topical imiquimod accompanied it. Sequencing was performed with immunoSEQ multiplex PCR; in TCRdb, only in-frame clones are kept and a portion is missing. The sample lists 60,000 to 65,000 clones, around four fifths occurring once. These receptors have no identified antigens. The sequences come from PBMCs, collected from a glioma patient whose treatment included an IDH1 peptide vaccine. These receptors were collected from a man under 40 with glioma.

This clone is judged medium-sized (0.01 to 0.1%). The J gene is TRBJ1-1, the V gene TRBV19; the D gene is possibly TRBD1 (5 bases). V was cut by 5 bases and J by 11 bases, with 15 bases left in between. This CDR3 region has 12 residues. In germline, CDR1 is LNHDA, CDR2 SQIVND (reference sequence). CDR3 DNA sequence: TGTGCCAGTAGTGGGGACCGGAGGAACGCTTTCTTT. Protein product: CASSGDRRNAFF.

The J gene is TRBJ2-7, the V gene TRBV13; D is uncertain. Germline V gene sequence: CDR1 PRHDT, CDR2 FYEKMQ (reference sequence). The V end lost 5 bases, the J end lost 3 bases, and 5 bases lay between the germline ends. This CDR3 contains 11 residues. CDR3 sequence (DNA): TGTGCCAGCAGCATATTCTACGAGCAGTACTTC. It is translated as CASSIFYEQYF.

The chain recombines TRBV5-1 with TRBJ2-7; D uncertain. Trimming pared 4 bases from V and 4 bases from J, leaving 15 bases between. Germline assignment: CDR1 SGHRS and CDR2 YFSETQ. The CDR3 has 14 amino acids. The CDR3 nucleotides are TGCGCCAGCAGCCTCTCGCCCCCGGGTTACGAGCAGTACTTC. Protein product: CASSLSPPGYEQYF.

The rearrangement links TRBV27 to TRBJ1-1, with D hard to call. There are 15 residues in the CDR3. The germline V gene encodes CDR1 MNHEY and CDR2 SMNVEV (reference sequence). Trimming pared 3 bases from V and 0 bases from J, leaving 11 bases between. Here the CDR3 reads CASSFIGRLNTEAFF. CDR3 nucleotide sequence: TGTGCCAGCAGTTTTATAGGGCGGCTGAACACTGAAGCTTTCTTT.

The gene calls are TRBV29-1 and TRBJ2-3; no clear D gene. The CDR3 sequence is 11 residues long. The V and J ends lost 6 bases and 6 bases respectively, with 10 bases between them. Per the germline V gene, CDR1 is SQVTM and CDR2 is ANQGSEA. Here the CDR3 DNA reads TGCAGCGTCCTCCGAGTGGATACGCAGTATTTT. Translated, it gives CSVLRVDTQYF.

In DNA form, the CDR3 reads TGTGCCAGCAGCGTATTCGGGACAGGGGGCAATTATGGCTACACCTTC. Protein sequence: CASSVFGTGGNYGYTF. The rearrangement uses TRBV9 and TRBJ1-2; 12 nucleotides align to TRBD1. The CDR3 spans 16 residues. Per germline, CDR1 SGDLS and CDR2 YYNGEE. After removal of 1 base from V and 5 bases from J, the junction contained 6 bases not matched to a gene.

This chain connects TRBV19 to TRBJ2-5; weak D call: TRBD2 (7 bases). The CDR3 consists of 15 residues. V lost 7 bases, J lost 1 base, and 16 bases lay in between. CDR1 and CDR2 from the germline V gene are LNHDA and SQIVND (reference sequence). CDR3 amino acids: CASNLGGGAQETQYF. CDR3 nucleotides: TGTGCCAGTAACTTGGGGGGGGGCGCCCAAGAGACCCAGTACTTC. Together with reference TRBV19 and TRBJ2-5, the CDR3 gives the full variable domain: DGGITQSPKYLFRKEGQNVTLSCEQNLNHDAMYWYRQDPGQGLRLIYYSQIVNDFQKGDIAEGYSVSREKKESFPLTVTSAQKNPTAFYLCASNLGGGAQETQYFGPGTRLLVL.

V is TRBV28 and J is TRBJ1-6; 10 bases match TRBD1. There are 13 residues in the CDR3. The germline gives CDR1 MDHEN, CDR2 SYDVKM. V trimming: 6 bases; J trimming: 10 bases; junction bases outside the gene matches: 3. CDR3 bases: TGTGCCAGCAGCCGGACAGGGGGATCACCCCTCCACTTT. As protein: CASSRTGGSPLHF.

CDR3 sequence (DNA): TGTGCCAGCAGTGATGGTCGGGGGGACACTGAAGCTTTCTTT. As protein: CASSDGRGDTEAFF. The chain carries TRBV6-1 and TRBJ1-1; maybe TRBD1 (5 bases). V lost 3 bases to trimming and J lost 3 bases, with 11 bases between them. CDR3 length: 14 residues. Germline-derived CDR1 and CDR2 are MNHNS and SASEGT.

V gene TRBV2 combines with J gene TRBJ1-2; 11 bases are shared with TRBD1. Trimming removed 6 bases from V and 7 bases from J; junction bases left unmatched: 7. The CDR3 is 14 amino acids. Germline V lookup: CDR1 SNHLY, CDR2 FYNNEI. The chain's CDR3 is CASSARTGGFGYTF. The DNA for the CDR3 is TGTGCCAGCAGCGCGAGGACAGGGGGCTTTGGCTACACCTTC. Combining the CDR3 with reference TRBV2 and TRBJ1-2 gives the whole variable domain EPEVTQTPSHQVTQMGQEVILRCVPISNHLYFYWYRQILGQKVEFLVSFYNNEISEKSEIFDDQFSVERPDGSNFTLKIRSTKLEDSAMYFCASSARTGGFGYTFGSGTRLTVV.

The chain combines TRBV18 with TRBJ1-5; the D gene is possibly TRBD1 (5 bases). The CDR3 spans 12 residues. Germline V gene lookup returns CDR1 KGHSH and CDR2 LQKENI. Trimming took 2 bases from V and 6 from J, leaving 5 bases between them. The CDR3 coding sequence is TGTGCCAGCTCACCAGGGGCTCAGCCCCAGCATTTT. It is translated as CASSPGAQPQHF.

This clone is a singleton in its sample. The chain employs TRBV19 and TRBJ1-3; D gene ambiguous. The CDR3 is made up of 13 amino acids. The V end was cut by 11 bases, the J end by 2 bases, with 13 bases between. Germline loops: CDR1 LNHDA, CDR2 SQIVND (reference sequence). This CDR3 reads CASGIMPGNTIYF. The CDR3, as DNA: TGTGCCTCGGGAATCATGCCTGGAAACACCATATATTTT.